This section outlines one T cell receptor (beta chain) sequence together with its context. Described time point: pre-sensitization, week 0. The treatment is: therapeutic diphenylcyclopropenone sensitization with weekly scalp DPC. This sample is part of a study of human T cells and chemical hapten exposure. TCRdb itself ran the RACE reads through MiXCR, one entry per CDR3 protein. The sample includes approximately 260,000 distinct CDR3 sequences, around 7.7% of them seen just once. The CDR3 has 16 residues. V lost 0 bases to trimming and J lost 0 bases, with 11 bases between them. The germline V gene encodes CDR1 MNHNY and CDR2 SVGAGI (reference sequence).

The chain carries TRBV6-6 and TRBJ1-1; tentatively, D is TRBD1 (5 bases). The specimen was whole blood, collected in connection with sensitization to the hapten diphenylcyclopropenone (DPC). The TCR sequence derives from a young man with alopecia areata. Some clones in this sample may be carry-over from other donors' samples. In DNA form, the CDR3 reads TGTGCCAGCAGTTACTCTTCGGGGGGAATGAACACTGAAGCTTTCTTT. Protein: CASSYSSGGMNTEAFF.